This TCR beta chain came from a study of breast tumors, draining lymph nodes, adjacent tissues (TCRdb year 2016). The study in broad terms: Breast cancer patients provided tumor, adjacent nontumor tissue and axillary lymph nodes, and the study compared the TCR beta repertoires across these three sources. In human breast cancer, the study set out to evaluate how tumor, surrounding tissue and draining lymph node repertoires relate to one another and whether T cells may move between these sites.

V and J lose 5 bases and 15 bases, and a span of 17 bases separates them. Sequences LNHDA (CDR1) and SQIVND (CDR2) are obtained from the germline V gene (reference sequence). Spanning cysteine to phenylalanine, the CDR3 consists of 12 amino acids. Kept here is only the CDR3 DNA, which spans 36 bases and is read in frame from base 1. The sample was run on an Illumina HiSeq 2000. Multiplex PCR amplification was used to generate the TCR beta chain libraries. High-throughput sequencing was used to analyze the amplified TCR beta chain products. TCRdb redid the processing of the public reads, applying fastp at Q25 and MiXCR, and retained in-frame beta chains. Each CDR3 protein gets just one entry, which takes the most common genes and DNA from the rows behind it. In this sample the table shows 100,000 or so distinct CDR3 sequences, 21% of which occur a single time. The top ten constitute more than 0.9% of the sample.

Lymph node samples were obtained from the axillary draining lymph nodes of breast cancer patients. This clonotype was detected many times. Its antigen is not yet known. No quality values exist for individual bases; no much larger clone is one base distant. The investigation overall reported the following: Tumor and nontumor tissue repertoires were found to be significantly more similar in luminal-like than in basal-like breast cancer. Tumor T-cell repertoires showed less diversity than lymph node repertoires and more diversity than nontumor tissue repertoires, and tumor T-cell repertoires showed preferential V and J gene usage. The study presented the conclusion that tumor T cells originate in lymph nodes as consistent with a hypothesis, not as something directly demonstrated. A scenario in which most tumor T cells derive from the lymph node and then expand within tumor tissue was judged to be consistent with the data.

The specimen sequenced was axillary lymph node tissue. The sequence is built from TRBV19 and TRBJ2-1; no D gene is confidently identified. The receptor comes from a female donor with breast cancer. Some clones in this sample may be carry-over from other donors' samples. The CDR3 region: CASSPSGSVLFF. At the DNA level, the sequence is TGTGCCAGTAGTCCCTCCGGATCGGTCCTGTTCTTC.